Listed below are T cell receptor beta chains from one sample, sequenced in a study of CD8 T cells in Susac syndrome. TCRdb reprocessed the immunoSEQ multiplex PCR reads via MiXCR and lists one record per CDR3 protein. The sample lists more than 95,000 distinct CDR3 sequences, over 85% occurring once. Sequencing used CD8+ T cells from PBMCs. These receptors were collected from a human donor with multiple sclerosis. The CDR3 runs from the conserved cysteine through the conserved F or W. The order of the fields is D gene, J gene, V gene, CDR3 DNA, CDR3 protein. A D gene is named only where the DNA matches it firmly.

d_call: -; j_call: TRBJ2-6; v_call: TRBV9; cdr3_nt: TGTGCCAGCGGCCCCGGGGCTGGGGCCAACGTCCTGACTTTC; cdr3_aa: CASGPGAGANVLTF
d_call: TRBD2; j_call: TRBJ2-3; v_call: TRBV20-1; cdr3_nt: TGCAGTGCTACCGGGACTAGCGGGGGGTCTTACTCTAGCACAGATACGCAGTATTTT; cdr3_aa: CSATGTSGGSYSSTDTQYF
d_call: -; j_call: TRBJ1-2; v_call: TRBV5-5; cdr3_nt: TGTGCCAGCAGCTTGGTCCAAGACGATGGCTACACCTTC; cdr3_aa: CASSLVQDDGYTF
d_call: -; j_call: TRBJ2-3; v_call: TRBV19; cdr3_nt: TGTGCCACTACGGACAGCCAAGCTAGCACAGATACGCAGTATTTT; cdr3_aa: CATTDSQASTDTQYF
d_call: -; j_call: TRBJ2-7; v_call: TRBV30; cdr3_nt: TGTGCCTGGGGTCAGAGGGGCCGAGGCTCCTACGAGCAGTACTTC; cdr3_aa: CAWGQRGRGSYEQYF
d_call: -; j_call: TRBJ2-3; v_call: TRBV27; cdr3_nt: TGTGCCAGCACTTTGGGAAGCAGTACGCAGTATTTT; cdr3_aa: CASTLGSSTQYF
d_call: -; j_call: TRBJ2-1; v_call: TRBV2; cdr3_nt: TGTGCCGAGAAGGGGGGGAGTGAGCAGTTCTTC; cdr3_aa: CAEKGGSEQFF
d_call: -; j_call: TRBJ1-1; v_call: TRBV29-1; cdr3_nt: TGCAGCGTTGTCGGGAGAGGTCGCAACACTGAAGCTTTCTTT; cdr3_aa: CSVVGRGRNTEAFF
d_call: -; j_call: TRBJ2-2; v_call: TRBV9; cdr3_nt: TGTGCCAGCAGCGTAGGAGACGCGGTAACCGGGGAGCTGTTTTTT; cdr3_aa: CASSVGDAVTGELFF
d_call: TRBD2; j_call: TRBJ2-3; v_call: TRBV6-5; cdr3_nt: TGTGCCAGCAGTTACTCGATAGGGCCACTAGCGGGAGGAGTAGATACGCAGTATTTT; cdr3_aa: CASSYSIGPLAGGVDTQYF
d_call: -; j_call: TRBJ2-7; v_call: TRBV27; cdr3_nt: TGTGCCAGCAGTCAGGCCAGAACCTACGAGCAGTACTTC; cdr3_aa: CASSQARTYEQYF
d_call: -; j_call: TRBJ1-5; v_call: TRBV30; cdr3_nt: TGTGCCTGGAGTGTACTGGGAGGGCAGCCCCAGCATTTT; cdr3_aa: CAWSVLGGQPQHF